A selection of T cell receptor beta chains follows, all from one sample in a study of T cells in Graves' hyperthyroidism and ophthalmopathy. MiXCR, run by TCRdb on the multiplex PCR reads, gives a single entry per CDR3 protein. The sample includes a few hundred thousand distinct CDR3 sequences, 46% seen only once; the top ten take roughly 19%. Sequencing input: peripheral blood or thyroid tissue (not recorded which). All receptors derive from an adult woman with Graves' disease, either hyperthyroidism or ophthalmopathy (not recorded which). Each CDR3 is given with its conserved first and last residue. The order of the fields is J gene, clone size, V gene, D gene, CDR3 DNA, CDR3 protein. The D gene is left open where the match is weak. Some rows have no size entry. The others give once, few or many, or a class for an expanded clone.

>TRBJ1-5|-|TRBV29-1|TRBD1
TGCAGCGCCTCGGACAGGACTCAGCCCCAGCATTTT
CSASDRTQPQHF
>TRBJ2-7|-|TRBV7-2|-
TGTGCCAGCAGCTTAATAGGCGACTACGAGCAGTACTTC
CASSLIGDYEQYF
>TRBJ2-2|-|TRBV7-2|-
TGTGCCAAGCCAACGAACACCGGGGAGCTGTTTTTT
CAKPTNTGELFF
>TRBJ2-7|-|TRBV28|TRBD1
TGTGCCAGCAGCACAGGGACAGGTTACGGGCAGTACTTC
CASSTGTGYGQYF
>TRBJ1-1|-|TRBV28|TRBD1
TGTGCCATCCTAGACAGGGCTAACGCTGAAGCTTTTTTT
CAILDRANAEAFF
>TRBJ1-5|-|TRBV2|-
TGTGCCAGCAATCAGAGGGGTCAGCCCCAGCATTTT
CASNQRGQPQHF
>TRBJ1-1|many|TRBV5-8|-
TGTGCCAGCAGCTTGGAGGGGGAGAACACTGAAGCTTTCTTT
CASSLEGENTEAFF
>TRBJ2-6|-|TRBV28|-
TGTGCCTACGCCCAGTCTGGGGCCAACGTCCTGACTTTC
CAYAQSGANVLTF
>TRBJ2-7|-|TRBV15|-
TGTGCCACCAGCAGTGACGGGGAGCCTTACGAGCAGTACTTC
CATSSDGEPYEQYF
>TRBJ2-1|-|TRBV2|-
TGTGCCAGCAGTGCTTTTAAGGGTTTCAATGAGCAGTTCTTC
CASSAFKGFNEQFF
>TRBJ2-5|-|TRBV6-5|TRBD2
TGTGCCAGCAGTCAACAGACGGGGCTAGCGGGGGAAGAGACCCAGTACTTC
CASSQQTGLAGEETQYF
>TRBJ1-2|many|TRBV28|-
TGTGCCTGCAGAACAGGGAACTATGGCTACACCTTC
CACRTGNYGYTF
>TRBJ2-5|many|TRBV11-1|-
TGTGCCAGCAGCTTAGAGAATGGTGAGACCCAGTACTTC
CASSLENGETQYF
>TRBJ1-5|-|TRBV10-3|-
TGTGCCATCAGTAGACAGCGGGATCAGCCCCAGCATTTT
CAISRQRDQPQHF
>TRBJ2-5|many|TRBV5-5|TRBD1
TGTGCCAGCAGCTTGGCCGCGGACAGGGTCTCAGAGACCCAGTACTTC
CASSLAADRVSETQYF
>TRBJ1-3|-|TRBV20-1|-
TGCAGTGCCCTACCTGTCTTTACGGAAAACACCATATATTTT
CSALPVFTENTIYF
>TRBJ1-1|many|TRBV6-5|-
TGTGCCAGCAGTTACCCCATGACAGAAACTCAAGCTTTCTTT
CASSYPMTETQAFF
>TRBJ2-5|many|TRBV20-1|-
TGCAGTGCCCCACCGACAGGAACCCAAGAGACCCAGTACTTC
CSAPPTGTQETQYF
>TRBJ1-2|-|TRBV10-3|-
TGTGCCATCAGTGACTCCCAACAAACGACTAACTATGGCTACACCTTC
CAISDSQQTTNYGYTF
>TRBJ2-5|many|TRBV25-1|TRBD2
TGTGCCAGCAGTGAAACCGGCGGGAGGGCCGAGACCCAGTACTTC
CASSETGGRAETQYF
>TRBJ1-6|-|TRBV18|-
TGTGCCAGCTCAACGGCGAATTCACCCCTCCACTTT
CASSTANSPLHF
>TRBJ1-1|many|TRBV19|-
TGTGCCAGTAGTATAGAACTGGGGACTGAAGCTTTCTTT
CASSIELGTEAFF
>TRBJ2-7|-|TRBV7-6|-
TGTGCCAGCAGCTTAGCAGGAGGAGGATCCCCCTACGAGCAGTACTTC
CASSLAGGGSPYEQYF
>TRBJ2-2|many|TRBV5-4|-
TGTGCCTCGACTAGGGGGGGGACCGGGGAGCTGTTTTTT
CASTRGGTGELFF
>TRBJ1-5|once|TRBV6-6|-
TGTGCCAGCAGTTGCTTCCAGCATTTT
CASSCFQHF
>TRBJ1-2|many|TRBV2|-
TGTGCCAGCAGCGCGACGGCCGGGATGGGCGGCTACACCTTC
CASSATAGMGGYTF
>TRBJ1-5|-|TRBV20-1|-
TGCAGTGCTAGGTCAGCTGGTTTCCAGCCCCAGCATTTT
CSARSAGFQPQHF
>TRBJ2-7|many|TRBV27|TRBD2
TGTGCCAGCAGCCCAGTTGTTAGCGGGAGTGCCGAGCAGTACTTC
CASSPVVSGSAEQYF
>TRBJ2-7|-|TRBV11-2|-
TGTGCCAGCAGCTTAGACCCCCCTTACGAGCAGTACTTC
CASSLDPPYEQYF
>TRBJ2-5|-|TRBV20-1|-
TGCAGTTCAGAGGATGAGCAGTACTTC
CSSEDEQYF
>TRBJ1-1|-|TRBV28|TRBD1
TGTGCCAGCGGACAGGGGGGCACTGAAGCTTTCTTT
CASGQGGTEAFF
>TRBJ1-1|once|TRBV28|TRBD1
TGTGCCAGCAGGCGGGCGGGACAGGGAAACACTGAAGCTTTCTTT
CASRRAGQGNTEAFF
>TRBJ2-7|-|TRBV7-8|TRBD2
TGTGCCAGCAGCCCCAAGACTAGCGGGGTTTGGCACGAGCAGTACTTC
CASSPKTSGVWHEQYF